The 32 T cell receptor beta chains listed next were all sequenced from one sample in a study of cytomegalovirus exposure and HLA in healthy donors. Primers for the PCR totalled 60 Vbeta and 13 Jbeta. The assay was immunoSEQ multiplex PCR, and TCRdb's table has in-frame clones only and misses some. This sample has over 150,000 clones, with about 80% found just once. The sequenced sample was PBMCs. These receptors originate from a young man in good health and CMV-seropositive.

The chain couples TRBV25-1 to TRBJ2-1; 12 bases are shared with TRBD2. The CDR3 spans 15 residues. Germline CDR1 and CDR2: MGHDK and SYGVNS. With V trimmed by 5 bases and J by 9 bases, 8 bases remained unmatched. This CDR3 reads CASSPTSGSVGEQFF. The CDR3 DNA is TGTGCCAGCAGTCCGACTAGCGGGAGCGTGGGTGAGCAGTTCTTC.

The chain is built from TRBV7-3 and TRBJ2-5; perhaps TRBD2 as D (6 bases). CDR1 SGHTA and CDR2 FQGTGA come from the germline V gene. V was cut by 2 bases and J by 3 bases, with 13 bases left in between. The CDR3 extends over 15 amino acids. CDR3 DNA sequence: TGTGCCAGCAGCTTAGCGGGGCTCACCAAAGAGACCCAGTACTTC. It codes for CASSLAGLTKETQYF.

This chain links TRBV7-2 with TRBJ1-6; maybe TRBD1 (5 bases). CDR1 and CDR2 (germline): SGHTA, FQGNSA. The CDR3 has 16 amino acids. Trimming took off 4 bases at V and 4 bases at J, with 14 bases between the two ends. In DNA, the CDR3 is TGTGCCAGCAGCTACTTAGGACATCTGTATAATTCACCCCTCCACTTT. Protein: CASSYLGHLYNSPLHF.

The genes are TRBV25-1 and TRBJ1-2, with D possibly matching TRBD1 (6 bases). The CDR3 is 14 amino acids. Trimming shortened V by 3 bases and J by 4 bases, and 12 bases separated the two germline ends. Germline CDR1 is MGHDK and CDR2 is SYGVNS. CDR3 loop: CASSEAGEGYGYTF. In DNA, the CDR3 is TGTGCCAGCAGTGAGGCAGGGGAAGGCTATGGCTACACCTTC.

This chain connects TRBV6-6 to TRBJ1-1; D not certain. The germline V gene has CDR1 MNHNY and CDR2 SVGAGI (reference sequence). V dropped 6 bases and J dropped 1 base, with 9 bases sitting between them. This CDR3 comprises 13 residues. In nucleotides, the CDR3 is TGTGCCAGCAGCCAGGTTTGGAACACTGAAGCTTTCTTT. Its translation is CASSQVWNTEAFF.

The gene calls are TRBV2 and TRBJ1-2, with D tentatively TRBD1 (5 bases). CDR1 and CDR2 from the germline V gene are SNHLY and FYNNEI. V lost 4 bases, J lost 2 bases, and 11 bases lay in between. The CDR3 runs to 14 residues. CDR3 bases: TGTGCCAGCAGTGTCAGACAGACGAACTATGGCTACACCTTC. Its translation: CASSVRQTNYGYTF.

This rearrangement joins TRBV11-2 to TRBJ2-1; 8 nucleotides agree with TRBD2. V shed 2 bases, J shed 5 bases, and the junction held 2 bases outside the gene matches. This CDR3 has 14 residues. The germline gives CDR1 SGHAT, CDR2 FQNNGV. CDR3 loop: CASSLSSGNNEQFF. DNA of the CDR3: TGTGCCAGCAGCTTAAGTAGCGGGAACAATGAGCAGTTCTTC.

V and J are TRBV2 and TRBJ1-2; 7 bases map to TRBD1. The CDR3 is 14 amino acids. Losses at the gene ends were 6 bases for V and 5 bases for J; bases not matched to a gene: 9. Germline CDR1 is SNHLY and CDR2 is FYNNEI. This chain's CDR3 is CASSPDRVQYGYTF. Written as DNA, the CDR3 is TGTGCCAGCAGCCCTGACAGGGTCCAATATGGCTACACCTTC. Drawing the rest from reference TRBV2 and TRBJ1-2, the complete variable domain is EPEVTQTPSHQVTQMGQEVILRCVPISNHLYFYWYRQILGQKVEFLVSFYNNEISEKSEIFDDQFSVERPDGSNFTLKIRSTKLEDSAMYFCASSPDRVQYGYTFGSGTRLTVV.

V gene TRBV19 combines with J gene TRBJ2-1; D remains ambiguous. Trimming removed 3 bases from V and 3 bases from J, with 6 bases in between. In germline, CDR1 is LNHDA, CDR2 SQIVND (reference sequence). The CDR3 sequence is 13 residues long. CDR3 sequence reads: CASSIPLYNEQFF. CDR3 bases: TGTGCCAGTAGTATCCCCCTCTACAATGAGCAGTTCTTC. Variable domain in full (rest from reference TRBV19 and TRBJ2-1): DGGITQSPKYLFRKEGQNVTLSCEQNLNHDAMYWYRQDPGQGLRLIYYSQIVNDFQKGDIAEGYSVSREKKESFPLTVTSAQKNPTAFYLCASSIPLYNEQFFGPGTRLTVL.

This clone appeared a few times. The rearrangement uses TRBV13 and TRBJ2-5, with TRBD2 matching 9 bases. Germline V lookup: CDR1 PRHDT, CDR2 FYEKMQ (reference sequence). The V and J ends lost 3 bases and 5 bases, in that order; junction bases with no gene match: 10. This CDR3 is built from 16 residues. The CDR3 region is CASSFRGRAQMETQYF. Here the CDR3 DNA reads TGTGCCAGCAGCTTCCGCGGGAGGGCCCAGATGGAGACCCAGTACTTC.

The sample holds one count of this clone. This chain links TRBV9 with TRBJ1-5, with unresolved D. Germline V CDR1 and CDR2: SGDLS, YYNGEE. Trimming removed 4 bases at V and 3 bases at J, with 17 bases between. The CDR3 extends over 16 amino acids. For the CDR3, the DNA is TGTGCCAGCAGCAAAGATGAGGGTTCGTACAATCAGCCCCAGCATTTT. It codes for CASSKDEGSYNQPQHF.

CDR3 residues: CASSLRQGTVYEQYF. CDR3 nucleotide sequence: TGTGCCAGCAGCCTACGACAGGGGACGGTCTACGAGCAGTACTTC. V is TRBV9 and J is TRBJ2-7; 8 bases are shared with TRBD1. The junction had 9 bases not matched to a gene; V was cut back by 4 bases and J by 3 bases. This CDR3 has 15 residues. The germline gives CDR1 SGDLS, CDR2 YYNGEE.

The rearrangement links TRBV5-6 to TRBJ2-5; the match to TRBD1 covers 7 bases. The J call may be wrong; the DNA end is better matched by TRBJ2-7. The germline V gene has CDR1 SGHDT and CDR2 YYEEEE. The CDR3 has 16 amino acids. CDR3 sequence reads: CASSLYSTGVSYEQYF. For the CDR3, the DNA is TGTGCCAGCAGCTTGTATAGCACAGGGGTCTCCTACGAGCAGTACTTC.

The J gene is TRBJ2-1, the V gene TRBV30, with TRBD2 matching 9 bases. Germline CDR1 reads GTSNPN; CDR2 reads SVGIG (reference sequence). This CDR3 is built from 14 residues. V was pared by 1 base and J by 6 bases, with 4 bases of the junction left unmatched. The CDR3 DNA reads as TGTGCCTGGAGTGGGACTAGCGTATCCAATGAGCAGTTCTTC. Encoded protein: CAWSGTSVSNEQFF.

The chain uses TRBV27 and TRBJ1-5; possible D gene TRBD1, 6 bases. Germline CDR1 is MNHEY and CDR2 is SMNVEV (reference sequence). This CDR3 spans 16 amino acids. V lost 2 bases and J 9 bases, leaving 20 bases between the germline ends. CDR3 amino acids: CASSLVSGDVFRPQHF. The CDR3 bases are TGTGCCAGCAGTTTAGTCTCAGGGGACGTTTTTCGGCCCCAGCATTTT.

The chain recombines TRBV11-2 with TRBJ2-7; D ambiguous. The CDR3 has 12 amino acids. Germline V lookup: CDR1 SGHAT, CDR2 FQNNGV. The ends were cut back, 6 bases at V and 2 bases at J, with 8 bases in the middle. As DNA, the CDR3 is TGTGCCAGCAGACTAACGACCTACGAGCAGTACTTC. Its protein is CASRLTTYEQYF.

Here the CDR3 DNA reads TGTGCCAGCAGTGACGAGACCCTTGACTTAGCCGGGACTAGCGGAGAGCAGTACTTC. This sequence encodes CASSDETLDLAGTSGEQYF. The V call is TRBV6-4, the J call TRBJ2-7, with TRBD2 matching over 11 bases. V trimming: 2 bases; J trimming: 7 bases; junction bases outside the gene matches: 19. The CDR3 runs to 19 residues. Germline lookup yields CDR1 MRHNA and CDR2 SNTAGT.

This clone was detected once. This rearrangement joins TRBV11-2 to TRBJ2-3, with 9 bases aligning to TRBD2. The germline CDR1 and CDR2 sequences are SGHAT and FQNNGV. V was clipped by 1 base and J by 3 bases; unmatched bases: 5. The CDR3 consists of 16 residues. CDR3 amino acids: CASSLGGGRGTDTQYF. The CDR3 DNA is TGTGCCAGCAGCTTAGGGGGCGGGAGGGGGACAGATACGCAGTATTTT.

The chain has TRBV9 and TRBJ1-2, with TRBD1 matching 8 bases. The V gene's germline CDR1 is SGDLS and CDR2 YYNGEE. The CDR3 contains 14 residues. The V segment lost 3 bases and the J segment 8 bases; nucleotides outside the gene matches: 9. This chain's CDR3 is CASSEMDRASGYTF. In nucleotides, the CDR3 is TGTGCCAGCAGCGAGATGGACAGGGCTTCCGGCTACACCTTC.

The chain's CDR3 is CASSPSRVYGYTF. CDR3 coding DNA: TGTGCCAGCAGTCCCAGCAGGGTCTATGGCTACACCTTC. The chain links TRBV6-5 to TRBJ1-2; a possible D gene is TRBD1 (5 bases). This CDR3 contains 13 residues. Germline V gene lookup returns CDR1 MNHEY and CDR2 SVGAGI. Trimming took off 5 bases at V and 4 bases at J, with 11 bases between the two ends.

The rearrangement joins TRBV18 to TRBJ1-1, with D possibly TRBD1 on 5 matching bases. The germline V and J ends were trimmed by 1 base and 3 bases, with 12 bases remaining between them. The CDR3 covers 15 residues. Germline lookup yields CDR1 KGHSH and CDR2 LQKENI. CDR3 DNA: TGTGCCAGCTCACCACTGGACACCGAGGACACTGAAGCTTTCTTT. It codes for CASSPLDTEDTEAFF.

The chain has TRBV6-6 and TRBJ1-6, with a tentative D call TRBD1 (5 bases). Germline-derived CDR1 and CDR2 are MNHNY and SVGAGI (reference sequence). The CDR3 is made up of 16 amino acids. The germline V and J ends were trimmed by 5 bases and 6 bases, with 17 bases remaining between them. The CDR3 DNA follows: TGTGCCAGCAGTGCGGAAACAGGAGTGGGTAATTCACCCCTCCACTTT. It encodes CASSAETGVGNSPLHF.

The chain carries TRBV5-5 and TRBJ2-1; 11 bases map to TRBD2. The CDR3 is made up of 16 amino acids. Germline V gene lookup returns CDR1 SGHKS and CDR2 YYEKEE (reference sequence). The V gene end was trimmed by 4 bases and the J gene end by 5 bases; junction bases not matched to a gene: 8. CDR3 region: CASSLNLAGGHNEQFF. The CDR3 DNA reads TGTGCCAGCAGCCTCAACCTAGCGGGAGGCCACAATGAGCAGTTCTTC.

V is TRBV15 and J is TRBJ1-6; D ambiguous. V lost 1 base and J 4 bases, leaving 5 bases between the germline ends. Germline assignment: CDR1 LNHNV and CDR2 YYDKDF (reference sequence). This CDR3 contains 14 residues. The CDR3 spells CATSRVRYNSPLHF. CDR3 DNA: TGTGCCACCAGCAGAGTCAGATATAATTCACCCCTCCACTTT.

This chain connects TRBV9 to TRBJ1-1; 9 nucleotides match TRBD1. V lost 3 bases, J lost 3 bases, and 6 bases stayed unmatched. This CDR3 is built from 15 residues. The germline gives CDR1 SGDLS, CDR2 YYNGEE. The CDR3, as DNA: TGTGCCAGCAGCGCGACACAGGGGGCGGACACTGAAGCTTTCTTT. Protein sequence: CASSATQGADTEAFF.

This clone has just a few counts. This chain's CDR3 is CASSPGGRLNNEQFF. DNA for the CDR3: TGTGCCAGCAGTCCCGGAGGGCGCCTTAACAATGAGCAGTTCTTC. V usage is TRBV11-2 and J usage is TRBJ2-1; the D gene is possibly TRBD2 (6 bases). The CDR3 has 15 residues. Trimming took 6 bases from V and 5 from J, leaving 17 bases between them. CDR1 and CDR2 (germline): SGHAT, FQNNGV.

This clone was counted once. This chain links TRBV4-3 with TRBJ1-2; D uncertain. Germline V lookup: CDR1 LGHNA, CDR2 YSLEER. The CDR3 extends over 14 amino acids. Between the trimmed V and J ends, which lost 4 bases and 4 bases, there was a span of 13 bases. The CDR3 spells CASSPRTRGYGYTF. CDR3 in DNA: TGCGCCAGCAGCCCAAGGACCCGGGGCTATGGCTACACCTTC.

V usage is TRBV7-3 and J usage is TRBJ2-1; possible D gene TRBD2, 6 bases. This CDR3 is built from 15 residues. CDR1 is SGHTA, CDR2 FQGTGA, per germline. Trimming left V 1 base short and J 0 bases short, with 7 bases between. CDR3 sequence (DNA): TGTGCCAGCAGCTTAATCGGGAGCTCCTACAATGAGCAGTTCTTC. Translation: CASSLIGSSYNEQFF.

The chain uses TRBV19 and TRBJ1-4; TRBD1 matches at 10 bases. The CDR3 is made up of 15 amino acids. Germline loops: CDR1 LNHDA, CDR2 SQIVND (reference sequence). The V segment lost 4 bases and the J segment 8 bases; nucleotides outside the gene matches: 7. CDR3 coding DNA: TGTGCCAGTAGTACGGTCGGGACAGGGGTGGAAAAACTGTTTTTT. It yields the protein CASSTVGTGVEKLFF.

The CDR3 is CASSPGLAGSYEQYF. The CDR3, as DNA: TGTGCCAGCAGCCCGGGACTAGCGGGTTCCTACGAGCAGTACTTC. This chain connects TRBV5-4 to TRBJ2-7; 12 bases agree with TRBD2. CDR1 and CDR2 from the germline V gene are SGHNT and YYREEE (reference sequence). V dropped 4 bases and J dropped 1; count of bases not matched to a gene: 3. The CDR3 loop spans 15 amino acids.

The chain combines TRBV7-9 with TRBJ1-1, with D possibly being TRBD1 (6 bases). There are 17 residues in the CDR3. V lost 5 bases to trimming and J lost 3 bases, with 22 bases between them. The germline gives CDR1 SEHNR, CDR2 FQNEAQ (reference sequence). The CDR3 sequence: CASSRPTGREQDTEAFF. DNA of the CDR3: TGTGCCAGCAGCCGCCCTACAGGGCGAGAGCAGGACACTGAAGCTTTCTTT.

The V call is TRBV4-3, the J call TRBJ2-3; 9 bases are a match to TRBD2. CDR3 size: 19 residues. CDR1 is LGHNA, CDR2 YSLEER, per germline. V was clipped by 4 bases and J by 1 base; unmatched bases: 15. The CDR3 loop is CASSPIWRGGRDGTDTQYF. Written as DNA, the CDR3 is TGCGCCAGCAGCCCCATCTGGCGGGGGGGCCGGGATGGCACAGATACGCAGTATTTT.